Following are 12 T cell receptor beta chains from one sample sequenced in a study of blood T cell repertoires in COVID-19. Generated by immunoSEQ multiplex PCR, the TCRdb table keeps only in-frame clones and is missing some. In the table there are 150,000 to 200,000 clones, 86% of which are singletons. Sequencing was performed on peripheral blood. Every receptor here comes from a man younger than 35 with acute or convalescent COVID-19.

V and J are TRBV5-4 and TRBJ2-3, with D perhaps matching TRBD2 (5 bases). Trimming shortened V by 1 base and J by 0 bases, and 15 bases separated the two germline ends. Germline lookup yields CDR1 SGHNT and CDR2 YYREEE (reference sequence). The CDR3 totals 17 residues. Here the CDR3 reads CASSLPDEGVSTDTQYF. CDR3 in DNA: TGTGCCAGCAGCTTGCCCGACGAGGGAGTGAGCACAGATACGCAGTATTTT. Looking up the rest from reference TRBV5-4 and TRBJ2-3 gives the full variable domain: ETGVTQSPTHLIKTRGQQVTLRCSSQSGHNTVSWYQQALGQGPQFIFQYYREEENGRGNFPPRFSGLQFPNYSSELNVNALELDDSALYLCASSLPDEGVSTDTQYFGPGTRLTVL.

This chain connects TRBV9 to TRBJ1-3; D unclear. The CDR3 length is 14 residues. Trimming pared 5 bases from V and 1 base from J, leaving 10 bases between. The germline CDR1 and CDR2 sequences are SGDLS and YYNGEE. CDR3 nucleotides: TGTGCCAGCAGACCCCGGGTTTCTGGAAACACCATATATTTT. Translation gives CASRPRVSGNTIYF.

CDR3 coding DNA: TGTGCCAGCAGCTTCCCGACAGGGGAAGTGTCCTACGAGCAGTACTTC. The encoded protein is CASSFPTGEVSYEQYF. The chain recombines TRBV11-2 with TRBJ2-7, with TRBD1 identical over 8 bases. CDR1 SGHAT and CDR2 FQNNGV come from the germline V gene. V shed 3 bases, J shed 1 base, and the junction held 8 bases outside the gene matches. This CDR3 contains 16 residues.

The chain has TRBV28 and TRBJ1-5, with 9 nucleotides matching TRBD1. This CDR3 has 17 amino acids. The germline V gene encodes CDR1 MDHEN and CDR2 SYDVKM. V shed 5 bases and J 0 bases; nucleotides not matched to a gene: 8. CDR3 in DNA: TGTGCCAGCAGTGGGACTGGACAGGGGAATAGCAATCAGCCCCAGCATTTT. Translated: CASSGTGQGNSNQPQHF.

Written as DNA, the CDR3 is TGTGCCAGTAGTACACAGGGTAATCAGCCCCAGCATTTT. Its protein product is CASSTQGNQPQHF. This chain uses TRBV19 with TRBJ1-5; possibly TRBD1 for D (6 bases). CDR3 size: 13 residues. V was shortened by 4 bases and J by 4 bases, with 8 bases between the two germline ends. Germline V gene lookup returns CDR1 LNHDA and CDR2 SQIVND (reference sequence).

This chain connects TRBV18 to TRBJ2-1, with a weak D call TRBD1 (5 bases). V dropped 3 bases and J dropped 4 bases, with 7 bases sitting between them. The CDR3 extends over 13 amino acids. From germline, CDR1 is KGHSH and CDR2 LQKENI. The CDR3 DNA reads TGTGCCAGCTCACCCGACAGATACAATGAGCAGTTCTTC. As protein: CASSPDRYNEQFF.

The chain couples TRBV2 to TRBJ2-2; 7 nucleotides line up with TRBD1. Looked up from germline, CDR1 is SNHLY and CDR2 is FYNNEI. The CDR3 length is 15 residues. Trimming removed 6 bases from V and 5 bases from J; junction bases left unmatched: 9. DNA for the CDR3: TGTGCCAGCAGCCGACAGGGCAGTCAAACCGGGGAGCTGTTTTTT. Encoded protein: CASSRQGSQTGELFF.

As DNA, the CDR3 is TGTGCCACCTCAAGGGGGGGCGAGAACACCGGGGAGCTGTTTTTT. Translation gives CATSRGGENTGELFF. V is TRBV28 and J is TRBJ2-2; D is possibly TRBD2 (7 bases). Trimming stripped 10 bases from V and 1 base from J, with 16 bases between. Germline CDR1 reads MDHEN; CDR2 reads SYDVKM. The CDR3 loop spans 15 amino acids.

The chain carries TRBV19 and TRBJ1-5; a possible D gene is TRBD1 (5 bases). Trimming took off 7 bases at V and 5 bases at J, with 15 bases between the two ends. The CDR3 is made up of 14 amino acids. Germline assignment: CDR1 LNHDA and CDR2 SQIVND (reference sequence). CDR3 region: CASTGTSNHQPQHF. CDR3 DNA: TGTGCCAGTACCGGGACTTCGAACCATCAGCCCCAGCATTTT.

This clone was recorded once. The chain couples TRBV5-8 to TRBJ1-6; 7 nucleotides align to TRBD1. The CDR3 is 15 residues long. V dropped 2 bases and J dropped 8; count of bases not matched to a gene: 7. CDR1 is SGHTS, CDR2 YDEGEE, per germline. CDR3 bases: TGTGCCAGCAGCTTAACAGGGGATAGGGATTCACCCCTCCACTTT. It is translated as CASSLTGDRDSPLHF.

In its sample, this clone was seen once. The CDR3, as DNA: TGTGCCAGCAGTTCATGGGGGGGCAGAAGTTACAATGAGCAGTTCTTC. Protein sequence: CASSSWGGRSYNEQFF. The chain has TRBV6-4 and TRBJ2-1, with D possibly being TRBD2 (7 bases). Trimming left V 5 bases short and J 4 bases short, with 18 bases between. This CDR3 comprises 16 residues. Germline V lookup: CDR1 MRHNA, CDR2 SNTAGT.

The chain has TRBV30 and TRBJ2-3; 7 bases align to TRBD1. Germline values: CDR1 GTSNPN, CDR2 SVGIG (reference sequence). The V segment lost 2 bases and the J segment 2 bases; nucleotides outside the gene matches: 7. The CDR3 has 15 amino acids. The chain's CDR3 is CAWSIRDRPTDTQYF. The CDR3 bases are TGTGCCTGGAGTATCCGGGACAGACCCACAGATACGCAGTATTTT.